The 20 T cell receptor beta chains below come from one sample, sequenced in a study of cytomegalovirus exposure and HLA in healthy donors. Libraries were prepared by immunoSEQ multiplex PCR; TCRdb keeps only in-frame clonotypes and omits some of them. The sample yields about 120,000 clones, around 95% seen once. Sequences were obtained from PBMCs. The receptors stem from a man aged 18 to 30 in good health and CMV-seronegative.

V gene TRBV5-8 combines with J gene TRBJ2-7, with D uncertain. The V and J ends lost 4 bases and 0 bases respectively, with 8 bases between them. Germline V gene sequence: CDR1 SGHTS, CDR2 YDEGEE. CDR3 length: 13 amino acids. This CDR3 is CASSPLSSYEQYF. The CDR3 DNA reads TGTGCCAGCAGCCCCCTTAGCTCCTACGAGCAGTACTTC.

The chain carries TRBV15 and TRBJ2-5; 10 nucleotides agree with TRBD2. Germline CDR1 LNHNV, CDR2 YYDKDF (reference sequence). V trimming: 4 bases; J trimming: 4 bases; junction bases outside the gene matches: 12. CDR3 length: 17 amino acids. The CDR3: CATSTRRWLAGAETQYF. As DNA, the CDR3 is TGTGCCACCAGCACACGAAGGTGGCTAGCGGGGGCAGAGACCCAGTACTTC.

The CDR3 sequence: CASSSGLAGSPSSYEQYF. The DNA for the CDR3 is TGTGCCAGCAGCTCGGGACTAGCGGGATCGCCGAGCTCCTACGAGCAGTACTTC. The chain joins TRBV5-8 to TRBJ2-7; TRBD2 matches 13 bases. J was trimmed by 0 bases and V by 3 bases; bases with no gene match: 9. The CDR3 has 18 residues. In germline, CDR1 is SGHTS, CDR2 YDEGEE.

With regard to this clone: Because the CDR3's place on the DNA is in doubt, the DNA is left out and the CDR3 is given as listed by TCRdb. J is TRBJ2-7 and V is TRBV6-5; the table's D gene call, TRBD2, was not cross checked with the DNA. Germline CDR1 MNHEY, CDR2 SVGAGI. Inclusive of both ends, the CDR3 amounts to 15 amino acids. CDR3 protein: CASSSSGLAGGEQYF.

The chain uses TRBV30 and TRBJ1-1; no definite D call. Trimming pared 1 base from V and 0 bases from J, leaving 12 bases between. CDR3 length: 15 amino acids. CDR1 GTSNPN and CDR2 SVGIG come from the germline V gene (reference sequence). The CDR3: CAWSGRGSMNTEAFF. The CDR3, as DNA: TGTGCCTGGAGTGGTCGGGGTTCCATGAACACTGAAGCTTTCTTT.

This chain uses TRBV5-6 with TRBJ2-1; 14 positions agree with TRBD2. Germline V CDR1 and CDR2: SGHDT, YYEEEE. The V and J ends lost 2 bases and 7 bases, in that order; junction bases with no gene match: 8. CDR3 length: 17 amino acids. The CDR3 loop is CASSFGTGLAGGNEQFF. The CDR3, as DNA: TGTGCCAGCAGCTTCGGGACAGGACTAGCGGGGGGAAATGAGCAGTTCTTC.

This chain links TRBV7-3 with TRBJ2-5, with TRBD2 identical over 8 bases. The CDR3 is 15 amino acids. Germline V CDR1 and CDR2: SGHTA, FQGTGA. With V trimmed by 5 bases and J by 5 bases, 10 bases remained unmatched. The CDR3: CASSPGTSQRETQYF. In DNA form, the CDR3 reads TGTGCCAGCAGCCCCGGGACTAGTCAACGGGAGACCCAGTACTTC.

CDR3 nucleotide sequence: TGCGCCAGCAGCCAAATTAGCGGGAGGTACAATGAGCAGTTCTTC. It translates to CASSQISGRYNEQFF. The V gene is TRBV4-3, the J gene TRBJ2-1, with TRBD2 identical over 10 bases. Trimming at V came to 2 bases and at J to 4 bases, leaving 2 bases not matched to a gene. Per germline, CDR1 LGHNA and CDR2 YSLEER. CDR3 length: 15 residues.

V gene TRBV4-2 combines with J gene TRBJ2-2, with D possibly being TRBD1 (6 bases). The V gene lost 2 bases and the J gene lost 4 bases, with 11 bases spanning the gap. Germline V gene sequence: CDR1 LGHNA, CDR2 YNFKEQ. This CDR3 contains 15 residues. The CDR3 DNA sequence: TGTGCCAGCAGCCAAAACAGGGCCAGCACCGGGGAGCTGTTTTTT. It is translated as CASSQNRASTGELFF.

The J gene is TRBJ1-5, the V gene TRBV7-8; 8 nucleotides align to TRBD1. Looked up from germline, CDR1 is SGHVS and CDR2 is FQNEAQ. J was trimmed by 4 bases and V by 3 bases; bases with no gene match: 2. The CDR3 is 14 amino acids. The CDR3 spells CASSLNRGNQPQHF. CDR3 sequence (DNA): TGTGCCAGCAGCTTGAACAGGGGGAATCAGCCCCAGCATTTT.

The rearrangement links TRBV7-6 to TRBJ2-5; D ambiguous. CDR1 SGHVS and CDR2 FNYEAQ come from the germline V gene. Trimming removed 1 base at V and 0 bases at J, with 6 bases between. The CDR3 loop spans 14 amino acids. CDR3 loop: CASSLGDYQETQYF. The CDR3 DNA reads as TGTGCCAGCAGCTTAGGAGACTACCAAGAGACCCAGTACTTC.

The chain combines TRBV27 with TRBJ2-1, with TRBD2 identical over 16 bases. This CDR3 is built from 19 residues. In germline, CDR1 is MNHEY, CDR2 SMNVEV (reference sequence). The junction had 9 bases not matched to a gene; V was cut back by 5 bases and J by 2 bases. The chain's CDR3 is CASSPRGGLAGGPYNEQFF. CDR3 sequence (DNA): TGTGCCAGCAGTCCACGAGGGGGACTAGCGGGAGGGCCCTACAATGAGCAGTTCTTC.

The DNA of the CDR3 is TGCAGCGCTCTAGAGGGGGGCAATCAGCCCCAGCATTTT. Its translation: CSALEGGNQPQHF. The chain combines TRBV29-1 with TRBJ1-5, with D perhaps TRBD1 (6 bases). V lost 7 bases and J lost 2, with 12 bases in between. Germline loops: CDR1 SQVTM, CDR2 ANQGSEA. This CDR3 is built from 13 residues. The full variable domain, rest sourced from reference TRBV29-1 and TRBJ1-5, is SAVISQKPSRDICQRGTSLTIQCQVDSQVTMMFWYRQQPGQSLTLIATANQGSEATYESGFVIDKFPISRPNLTFSTLTVSNMSPEDSSIYLCSALEGGNQPQHFGDGTRLSIL.

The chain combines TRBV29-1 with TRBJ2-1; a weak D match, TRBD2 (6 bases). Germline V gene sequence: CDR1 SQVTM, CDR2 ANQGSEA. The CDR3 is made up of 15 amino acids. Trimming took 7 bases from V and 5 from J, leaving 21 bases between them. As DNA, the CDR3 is TGCAGCGCATCAGGAGGGGACGGGTTCCACAATGAGCAGTTCTTC. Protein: CSASGGDGFHNEQFF.

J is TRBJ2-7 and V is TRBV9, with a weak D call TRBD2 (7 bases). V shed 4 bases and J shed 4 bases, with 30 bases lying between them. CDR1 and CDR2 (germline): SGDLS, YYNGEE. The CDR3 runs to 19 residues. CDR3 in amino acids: CASSPQEYRAPSGKYEQYF. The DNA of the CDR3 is TGTGCCAGCAGCCCCCAGGAGTACAGGGCCCCCAGCGGGAAGTACGAGCAGTACTTC.

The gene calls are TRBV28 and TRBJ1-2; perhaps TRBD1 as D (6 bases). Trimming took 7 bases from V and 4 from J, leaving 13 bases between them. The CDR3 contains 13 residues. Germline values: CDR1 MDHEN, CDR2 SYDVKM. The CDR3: CASTQGSAYGYTF. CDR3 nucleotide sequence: TGTGCCAGCACACAGGGTTCGGCCTATGGCTACACCTTC.

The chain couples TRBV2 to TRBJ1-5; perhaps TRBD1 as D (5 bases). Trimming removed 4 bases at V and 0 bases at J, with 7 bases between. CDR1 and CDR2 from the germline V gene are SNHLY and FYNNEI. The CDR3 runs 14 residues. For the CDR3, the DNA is TGTGCCAGCAGTGTGACAGATAGCAATCAGCCCCAGCATTTT. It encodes CASSVTDSNQPQHF. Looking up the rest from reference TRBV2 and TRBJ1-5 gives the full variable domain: EPEVTQTPSHQVTQMGQEVILRCVPISNHLYFYWYRQILGQKVEFLVSFYNNEISEKSEIFDDQFSVERPDGSNFTLKIRSTKLEDSAMYFCASSVTDSNQPQHFGDGTRLSIL.

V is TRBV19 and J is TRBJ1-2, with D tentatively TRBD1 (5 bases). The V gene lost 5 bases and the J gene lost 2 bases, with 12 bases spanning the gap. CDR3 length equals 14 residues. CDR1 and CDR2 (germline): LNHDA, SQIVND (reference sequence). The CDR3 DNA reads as TGTGCCAGTAGTGTGACAGCAACCAACTATGGCTACACCTTC. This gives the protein CASSVTATNYGYTF.

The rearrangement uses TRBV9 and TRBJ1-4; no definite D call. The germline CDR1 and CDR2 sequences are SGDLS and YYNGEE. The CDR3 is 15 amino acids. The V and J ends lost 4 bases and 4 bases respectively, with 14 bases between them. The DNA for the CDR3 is TGTGCCAGCAGCTCTCCTACCCTCGGTAATGAAAAACTGTTTTTT. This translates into CASSSPTLGNEKLFF.

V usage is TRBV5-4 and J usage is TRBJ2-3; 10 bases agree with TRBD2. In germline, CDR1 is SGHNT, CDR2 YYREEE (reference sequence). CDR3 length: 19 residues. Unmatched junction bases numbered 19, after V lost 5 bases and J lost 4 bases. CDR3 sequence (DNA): TGTGCCAGCAGGTCTGGGCTAGCGGGAGCCGGGGGGTACGCAGATACGCAGTATTTT. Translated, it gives CASRSGLAGAGGYADTQYF.